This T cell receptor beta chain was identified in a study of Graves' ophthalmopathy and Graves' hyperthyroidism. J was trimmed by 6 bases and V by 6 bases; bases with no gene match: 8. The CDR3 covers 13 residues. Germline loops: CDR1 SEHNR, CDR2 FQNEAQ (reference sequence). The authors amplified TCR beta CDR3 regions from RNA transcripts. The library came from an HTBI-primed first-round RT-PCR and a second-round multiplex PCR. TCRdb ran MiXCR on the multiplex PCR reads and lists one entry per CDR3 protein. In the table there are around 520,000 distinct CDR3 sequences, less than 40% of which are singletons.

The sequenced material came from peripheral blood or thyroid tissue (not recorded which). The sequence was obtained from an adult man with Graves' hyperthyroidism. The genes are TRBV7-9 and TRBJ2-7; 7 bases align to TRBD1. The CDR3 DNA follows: TGTGCCAGCAGAGCCGCCGGGACAGCCGAGCAGTACTTC. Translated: CASRAAGTAEQYF.